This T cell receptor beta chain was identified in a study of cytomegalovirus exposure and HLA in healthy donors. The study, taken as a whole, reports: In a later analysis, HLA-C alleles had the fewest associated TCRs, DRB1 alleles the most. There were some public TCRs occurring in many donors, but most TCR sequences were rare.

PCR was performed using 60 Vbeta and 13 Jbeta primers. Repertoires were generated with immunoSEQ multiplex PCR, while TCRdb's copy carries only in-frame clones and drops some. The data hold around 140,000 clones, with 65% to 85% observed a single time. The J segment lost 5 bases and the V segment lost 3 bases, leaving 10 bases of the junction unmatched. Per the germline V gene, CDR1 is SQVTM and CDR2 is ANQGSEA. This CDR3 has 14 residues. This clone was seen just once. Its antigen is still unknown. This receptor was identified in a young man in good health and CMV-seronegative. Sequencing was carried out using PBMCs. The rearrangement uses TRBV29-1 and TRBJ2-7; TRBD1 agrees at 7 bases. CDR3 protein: CSVDGYGTDDEQYF. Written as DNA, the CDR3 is TGCAGCGTTGACGGTTATGGGACAGATGACGAGCAGTACTTC.